The next 4 T cell receptor beta chains were all read from a single sample in a study of T cells in Graves' hyperthyroidism and ophthalmopathy (dated by TCRdb to about 2019). The library was prepared using multiplex PCR. TCRdb lists the instrument as Illumina HiSeq 2000. The TCR beta CDR3 regions were amplified from RNA transcripts. A first-round RT-PCR of the TCR CDR3 used the HTBI primer set with the Qiagen OneStep RT-PCR kit. In-frame beta chains were kept once TCRdb had trimmed the public reads at Q25 with fastp and called clones with MiXCR. Every CDR3 protein is listed once, alongside the most common genes and DNA of its rows. The sample table shows over 350,000 distinct CDR3 sequences, and around 15% are seen once. The ten largest clones capture approximately 13% of the sample. Sequenced material: blood. The receptors stem from a man aged 18 to 29 with Graves' ophthalmopathy.

This clonotype showed up many times. The V and J genes are TRBV2 and TRBJ2-4, with D hard to call. Germline V gives CDR1 SNHLY, CDR2 FYNNEI. CDR3 length equals 13 residues. The germline V and J ends were trimmed by 8 bases and 4 bases, with 12 bases remaining between them. CDR3 in DNA: TGTGCCAGCGGAACCGGACCAAAAAACATTCAGTACTTC. The encoded protein is CASGTGPKNIQYF.

This clonotype has ten or more counts. J is TRBJ2-7 and V is TRBV3-1; perhaps TRBD1 as D (5 bases). V lost 8 bases to trimming and J lost 1 base, with 15 bases between them. Germline lookup yields CDR1 LGHDT and CDR2 YNNKEL (reference sequence). The CDR3 runs to 14 residues. This chain's CDR3 is CASCNWGSSYEQYF. CDR3 bases: TGTGCCAGCTGCAACTGGGGCAGTTCCTACGAGCAGTACTTC.

This clonotype has only a few counts. The chain links TRBV19 to TRBJ1-5; 10 bases match TRBD1. CDR1 is LNHDA, CDR2 SQIVND, per germline (reference sequence). Unmatched junction bases numbered 10, after V lost 4 bases and J lost 7 bases. This CDR3 has 16 amino acids. The CDR3 protein is CASSTRDRGTVQPQHF. In DNA form, the CDR3 reads TGTGCCAGTAGTACCCGGGACAGGGGAACGGTACAGCCCCAGCATTTT. Full variable domain (missing parts from reference TRBV19 and TRBJ1-5): DGGITQSPKYLFRKEGQNVTLSCEQNLNHDAMYWYRQDPGQGLRLIYYSQIVNDFQKGDIAEGYSVSREKKESFPLTVTSAQKNPTAFYLCASSTRDRGTVQPQHFGDGTRLSIL.

This clonotype was detected many times. The chain links TRBV7-9 to TRBJ2-3; 13 nucleotides line up with TRBD2. CDR3 length: 18 amino acids. Trimming removed 4 bases from V and 6 bases from J; junction bases left unmatched: 13. The V gene's germline CDR1 is SEHNR and CDR2 FQNEAQ (reference sequence). The CDR3 sequence: CASSYPAEGLAGVDTQYF. The CDR3 DNA reads as TGTGCCAGCAGCTACCCAGCGGAAGGACTAGCGGGGGTCGATACGCAGTATTTT.